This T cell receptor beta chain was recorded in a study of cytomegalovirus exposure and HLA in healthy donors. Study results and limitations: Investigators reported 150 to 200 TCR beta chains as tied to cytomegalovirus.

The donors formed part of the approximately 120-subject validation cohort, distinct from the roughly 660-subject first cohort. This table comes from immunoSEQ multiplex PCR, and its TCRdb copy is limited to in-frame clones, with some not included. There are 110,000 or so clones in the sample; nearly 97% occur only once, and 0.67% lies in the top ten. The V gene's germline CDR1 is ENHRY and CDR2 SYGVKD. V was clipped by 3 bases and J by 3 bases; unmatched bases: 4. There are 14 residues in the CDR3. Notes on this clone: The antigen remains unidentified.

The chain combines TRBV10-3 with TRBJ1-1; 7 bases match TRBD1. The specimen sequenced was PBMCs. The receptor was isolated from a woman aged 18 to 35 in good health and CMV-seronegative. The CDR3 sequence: CAISERGRDTEAFF. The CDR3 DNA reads TGTGCCATCAGTGAAAGGGGGCGGGACACTGAAGCTTTCTTT.